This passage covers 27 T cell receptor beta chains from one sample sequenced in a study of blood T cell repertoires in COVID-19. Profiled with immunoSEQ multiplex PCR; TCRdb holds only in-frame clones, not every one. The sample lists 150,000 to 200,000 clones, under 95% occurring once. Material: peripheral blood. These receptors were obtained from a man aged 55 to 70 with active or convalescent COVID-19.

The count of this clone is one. The CDR3 loop is CASSLGDRYYGYTF. The CDR3 bases are TGTGCCAGCAGTTTGGGGGACAGGTACTATGGCTACACCTTC. The J gene is TRBJ1-2, the V gene TRBV28, with TRBD1 identical over 8 bases. Trimming cost V 3 bases and J 3 bases; bases outside gene matches: 3. Germline CDR1 is MDHEN and CDR2 is SYDVKM. The CDR3 contains 14 residues.

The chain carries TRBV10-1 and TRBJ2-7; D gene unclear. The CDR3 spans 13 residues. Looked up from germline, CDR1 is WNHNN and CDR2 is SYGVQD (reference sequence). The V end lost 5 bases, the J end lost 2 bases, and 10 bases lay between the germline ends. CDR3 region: CASSSAATYEQYF. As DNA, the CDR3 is TGCGCCAGCAGTTCGGCGGCTACCTACGAGCAGTACTTC.

DNA for the CDR3: TGTGCCAGCAGTATTCCAGCGGGAGTCTCAGATACGCAGTATTTT. Translation: CASSIPAGVSDTQYF. This chain links TRBV6-5 with TRBJ2-3; 8 bases match TRBD2. This CDR3 is built from 15 residues. The germline CDR1 and CDR2 sequences are MNHEY and SVGAGI. V was clipped by 5 bases and J by 4 bases; unmatched bases: 8.

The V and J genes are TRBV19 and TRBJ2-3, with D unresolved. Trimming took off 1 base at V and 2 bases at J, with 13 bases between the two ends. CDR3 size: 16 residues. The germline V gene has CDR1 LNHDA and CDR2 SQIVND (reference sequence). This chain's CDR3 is CASSIGRRGTTDTQYF. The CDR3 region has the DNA TGTGCCAGTAGTATAGGTCGCAGAGGCACCACAGATACGCAGTATTTT.

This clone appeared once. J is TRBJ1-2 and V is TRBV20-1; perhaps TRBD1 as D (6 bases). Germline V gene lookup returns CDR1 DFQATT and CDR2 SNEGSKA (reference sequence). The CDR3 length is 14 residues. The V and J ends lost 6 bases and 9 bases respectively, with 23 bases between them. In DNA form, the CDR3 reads TGCAGTGCGAGTACCGGACAGATTACAAAGCGCTACACCTTC. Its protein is CSASTGQITKRYTF.

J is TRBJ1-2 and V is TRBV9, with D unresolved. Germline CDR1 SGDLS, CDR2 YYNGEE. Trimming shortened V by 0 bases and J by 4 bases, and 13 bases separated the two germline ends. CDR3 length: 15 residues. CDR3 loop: CASSVEEGFSYGYTF. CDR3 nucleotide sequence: TGTGCCAGCAGCGTAGAGGAGGGTTTCTCCTATGGCTACACCTTC.

The CDR3 sequence: CASSLAWGVGNTIYF. DNA of the CDR3: TGTGCCAGCAGCTTAGCGTGGGGGGTTGGAAACACCATATATTTT. The rearrangement uses TRBV7-2 and TRBJ1-3; TRBD1 might be the D (5 bases). V lost 0 bases and J lost 3, with 9 bases in between. The CDR3 length is 15 residues. Germline CDR1 is SGHTA and CDR2 is FQGNSA.

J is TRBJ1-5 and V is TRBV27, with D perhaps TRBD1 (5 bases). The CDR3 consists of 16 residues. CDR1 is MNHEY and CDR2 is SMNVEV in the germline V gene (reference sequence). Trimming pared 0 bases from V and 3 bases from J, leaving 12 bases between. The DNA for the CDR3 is TGTGCCAGCAGTTTATCTGCAGGGAGGGTCAATCAGCCCCAGCATTTT. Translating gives CASSLSAGRVNQPQHF.

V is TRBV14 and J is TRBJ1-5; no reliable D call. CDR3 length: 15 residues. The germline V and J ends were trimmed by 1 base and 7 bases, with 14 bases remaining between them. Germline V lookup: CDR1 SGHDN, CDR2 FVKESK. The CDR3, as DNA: TGTGCCAGCAGCCAAGCTGGAGAGGGCGGGCAGCCCCAGCATTTT. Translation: CASSQAGEGGQPQHF.

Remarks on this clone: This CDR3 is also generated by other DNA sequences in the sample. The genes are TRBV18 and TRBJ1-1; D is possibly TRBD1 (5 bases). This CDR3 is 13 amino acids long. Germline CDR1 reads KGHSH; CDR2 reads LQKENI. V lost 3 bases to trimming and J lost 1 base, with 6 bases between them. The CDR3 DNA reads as TGTGCCAGCTCACCCGGACAGAACACTGAAGCTTTCTTT. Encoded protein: CASSPGQNTEAFF. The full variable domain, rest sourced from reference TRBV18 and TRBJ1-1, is NAGVMQNPRHLVRRRGQEARLRCSPMKGHSHVYWYRQLPEEGLKFMVYLQKENIIDESGMPKERFSAEFPKEGPSILRIQQVVRGDSAAYFCASSPGQNTEAFFGQGTRLTVV.

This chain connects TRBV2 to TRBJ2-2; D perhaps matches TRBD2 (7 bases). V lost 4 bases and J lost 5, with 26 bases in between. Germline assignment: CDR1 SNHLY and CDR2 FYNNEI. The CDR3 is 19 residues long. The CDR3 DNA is TGTGCCAGCAGTGTTACGGGGGGCGGATCCACCATCTCTACCGGGGAGCTGTTTTTT. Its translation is CASSVTGGGSTISTGELFF.

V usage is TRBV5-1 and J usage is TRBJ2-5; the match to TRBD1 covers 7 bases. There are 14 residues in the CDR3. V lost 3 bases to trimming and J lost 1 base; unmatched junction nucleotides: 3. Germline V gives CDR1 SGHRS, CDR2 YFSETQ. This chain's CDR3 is CASSSTGSQETQYF. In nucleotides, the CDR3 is TGCGCCAGCAGCTCGACAGGGAGCCAAGAGACCCAGTACTTC. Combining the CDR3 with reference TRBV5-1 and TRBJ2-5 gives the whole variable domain KAGVTQTPRYLIKTRGQQVTLSCSPISGHRSVSWYQQTPGQGLQFLFEYFSETQRNKGNFPGRFSGRQFSNSRSEMNVSTLELGDSALYLCASSSTGSQETQYFGPGTRLLVL.

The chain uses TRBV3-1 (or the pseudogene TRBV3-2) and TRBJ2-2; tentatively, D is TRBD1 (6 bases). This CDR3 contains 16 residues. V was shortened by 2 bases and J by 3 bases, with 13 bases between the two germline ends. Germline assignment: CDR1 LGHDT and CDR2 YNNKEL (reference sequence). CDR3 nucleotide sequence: TGTGCCAGCAGCCAACTGAGGACAGTCGACACCGGGGAGCTGTTTTTT. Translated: CASSQLRTVDTGELFF.

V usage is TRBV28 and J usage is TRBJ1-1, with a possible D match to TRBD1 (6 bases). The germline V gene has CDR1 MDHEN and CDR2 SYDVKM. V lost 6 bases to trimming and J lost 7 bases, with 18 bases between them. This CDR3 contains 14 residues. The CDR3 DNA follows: TGTGCCAGCAGCTTTGACAGGCGGGGGAGTGAAGCTTTCTTT. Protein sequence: CASSFDRRGSEAFF.

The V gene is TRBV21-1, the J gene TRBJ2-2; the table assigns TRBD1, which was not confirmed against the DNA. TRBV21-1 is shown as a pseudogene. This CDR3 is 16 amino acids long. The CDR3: CASSKILHRNTGELFF. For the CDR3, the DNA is TGTGCCAGCAGCAAAATCCTGCACAGAAACACCGGGGAGCTGTTTTTT.

CDR3: CASSPIGVADTEAFF. The CDR3 DNA follows: TGCGCCAGCAGCCCCATAGGGGTTGCGGACACTGAAGCTTTCTTT. The chain recombines TRBV5-1 with TRBJ1-1; perhaps TRBD1 as D (5 bases). The germline gives CDR1 SGHRS, CDR2 YFSETQ. Trimming stripped 4 bases from V and 3 bases from J, with 16 bases between. This CDR3 spans 15 amino acids.

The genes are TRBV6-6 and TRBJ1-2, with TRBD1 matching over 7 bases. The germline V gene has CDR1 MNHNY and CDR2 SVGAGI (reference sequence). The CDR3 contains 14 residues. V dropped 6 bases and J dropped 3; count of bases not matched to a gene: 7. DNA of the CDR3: TGTGCCAGCAGCGATACGGGACAGCACTATGGCTACACCTTC. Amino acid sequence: CASSDTGQHYGYTF.

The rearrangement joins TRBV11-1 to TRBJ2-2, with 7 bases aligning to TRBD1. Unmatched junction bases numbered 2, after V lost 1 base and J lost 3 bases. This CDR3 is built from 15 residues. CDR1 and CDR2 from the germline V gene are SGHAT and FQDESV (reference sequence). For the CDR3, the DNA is TGTGCCAGCAGCTTAGAGACAGGGCACACCGGGGAGCTGTTTTTT. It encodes CASSLETGHTGELFF.

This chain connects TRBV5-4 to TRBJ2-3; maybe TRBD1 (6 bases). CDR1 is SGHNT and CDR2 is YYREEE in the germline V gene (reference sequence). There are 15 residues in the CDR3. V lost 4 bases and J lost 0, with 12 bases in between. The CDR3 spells CASSEGQISTDTQYF. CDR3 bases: TGTGCCAGCAGCGAAGGACAGATTAGCACAGATACGCAGTATTTT.

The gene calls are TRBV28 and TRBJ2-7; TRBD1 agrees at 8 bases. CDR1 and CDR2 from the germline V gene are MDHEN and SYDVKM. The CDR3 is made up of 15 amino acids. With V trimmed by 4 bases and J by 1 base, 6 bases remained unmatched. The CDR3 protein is CASSSPGTGSYEQYF. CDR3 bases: TGTGCCAGCAGTTCCCCCGGGACAGGATCCTACGAGCAGTACTTC.

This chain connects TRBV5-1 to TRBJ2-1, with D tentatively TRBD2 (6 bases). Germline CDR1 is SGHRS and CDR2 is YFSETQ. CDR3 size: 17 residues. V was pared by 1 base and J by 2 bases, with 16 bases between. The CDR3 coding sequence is TGCGCCAGCAGCTTGACCCTAGCGAAGATGGCCTACAATGAGCAGTTCTTC. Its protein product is CASSLTLAKMAYNEQFF.

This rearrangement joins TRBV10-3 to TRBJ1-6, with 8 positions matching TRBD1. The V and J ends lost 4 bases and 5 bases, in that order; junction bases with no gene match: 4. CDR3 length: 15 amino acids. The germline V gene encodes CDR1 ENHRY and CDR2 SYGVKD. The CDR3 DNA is TGTGCCATCAGTGCATCGGGACAGGATAATTCACCCCTCCACTTT. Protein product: CAISASGQDNSPLHF.

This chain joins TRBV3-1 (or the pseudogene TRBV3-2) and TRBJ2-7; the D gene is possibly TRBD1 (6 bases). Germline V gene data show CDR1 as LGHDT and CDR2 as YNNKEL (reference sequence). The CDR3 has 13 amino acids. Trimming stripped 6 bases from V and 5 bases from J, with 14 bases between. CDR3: CASSQGMKNEQYF. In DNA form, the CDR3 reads TGTGCCAGCAGTCAGGGGATGAAGAACGAGCAGTACTTC.

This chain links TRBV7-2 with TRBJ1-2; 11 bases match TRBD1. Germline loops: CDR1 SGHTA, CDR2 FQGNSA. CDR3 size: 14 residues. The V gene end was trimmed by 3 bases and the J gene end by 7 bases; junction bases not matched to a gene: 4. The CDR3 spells CASSLGQGVRGYTF. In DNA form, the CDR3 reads TGTGCCAGCAGCTTGGGACAGGGGGTACGTGGCTACACCTTC.

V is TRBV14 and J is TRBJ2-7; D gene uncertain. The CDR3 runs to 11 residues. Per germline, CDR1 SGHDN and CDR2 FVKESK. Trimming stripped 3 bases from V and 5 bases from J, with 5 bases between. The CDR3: CASSHTHEQYF. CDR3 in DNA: TGTGCCAGCAGCCACACTCACGAGCAGTACTTC.

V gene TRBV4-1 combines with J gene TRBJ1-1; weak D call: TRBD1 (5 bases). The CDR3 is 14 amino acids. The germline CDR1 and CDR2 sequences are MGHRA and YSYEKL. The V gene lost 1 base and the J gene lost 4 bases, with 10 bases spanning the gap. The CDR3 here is CASSQGPTVTEAFF. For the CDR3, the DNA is TGCGCCAGCAGCCAAGGACCGACAGTCACTGAAGCTTTCTTT.

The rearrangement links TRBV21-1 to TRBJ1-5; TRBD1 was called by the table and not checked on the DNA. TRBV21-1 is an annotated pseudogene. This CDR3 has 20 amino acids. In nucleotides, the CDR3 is TGTGCCAGCAAATTTACGAGAAAGGGGGGACAGGATCGTAGCAATCAGCCCCAGCATTTT. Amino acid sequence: CASKFTRKGGQDRSNQPQHF.